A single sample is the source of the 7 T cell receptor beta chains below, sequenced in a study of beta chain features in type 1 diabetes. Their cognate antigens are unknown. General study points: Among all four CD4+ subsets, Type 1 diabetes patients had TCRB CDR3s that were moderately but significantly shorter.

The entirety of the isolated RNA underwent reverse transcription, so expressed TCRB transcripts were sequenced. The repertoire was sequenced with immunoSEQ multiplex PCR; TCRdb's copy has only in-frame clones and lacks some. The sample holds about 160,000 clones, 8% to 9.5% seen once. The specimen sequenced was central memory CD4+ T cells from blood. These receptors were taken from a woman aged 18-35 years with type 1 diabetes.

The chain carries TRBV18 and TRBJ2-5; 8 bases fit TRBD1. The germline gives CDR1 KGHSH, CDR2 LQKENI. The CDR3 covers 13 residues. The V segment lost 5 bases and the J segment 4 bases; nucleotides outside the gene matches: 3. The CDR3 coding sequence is TGTGCCAGCTCAATACAGGGGGGAGAGACCCAGTACTTC. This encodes CASSIQGGETQYF.

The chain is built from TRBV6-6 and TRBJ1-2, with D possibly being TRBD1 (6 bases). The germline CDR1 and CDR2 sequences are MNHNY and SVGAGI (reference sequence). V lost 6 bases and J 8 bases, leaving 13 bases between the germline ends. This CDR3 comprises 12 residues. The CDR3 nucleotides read TGTGCCAGCAGCGAAAACAGGGACGGCTACACCTTC. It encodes CASSENRDGYTF.

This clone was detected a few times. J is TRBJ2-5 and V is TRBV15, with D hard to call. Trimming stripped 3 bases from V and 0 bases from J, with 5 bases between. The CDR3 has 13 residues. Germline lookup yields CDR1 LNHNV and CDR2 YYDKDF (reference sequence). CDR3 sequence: CATSSQYQETQYF. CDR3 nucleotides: TGTGCCACCAGCAGCCAGTACCAAGAGACCCAGTACTTC.

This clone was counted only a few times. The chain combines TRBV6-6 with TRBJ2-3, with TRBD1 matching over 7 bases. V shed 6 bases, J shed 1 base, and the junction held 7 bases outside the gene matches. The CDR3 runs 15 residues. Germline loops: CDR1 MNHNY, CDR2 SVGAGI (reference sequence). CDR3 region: CASRPWTGRTDTQYF. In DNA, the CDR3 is TGTGCCAGCAGGCCCTGGACAGGCCGCACAGATACGCAGTATTTT.

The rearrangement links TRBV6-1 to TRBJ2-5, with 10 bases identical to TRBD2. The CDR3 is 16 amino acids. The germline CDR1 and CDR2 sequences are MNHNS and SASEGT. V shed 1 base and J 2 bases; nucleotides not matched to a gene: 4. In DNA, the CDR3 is TGTGCCAGCAGTGAAGTGCCAGCGGGGGGGCAAGAGACCCAGTACTTC. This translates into CASSEVPAGGQETQYF.

The chain's CDR3 is CASTAQGEPYEQYF. In DNA form, the CDR3 reads TGCGCCAGCACCGCCCAGGGTGAACCTTACGAGCAGTACTTC. The chain uses TRBV5-1 and TRBJ2-7, with a possible D match to TRBD1 (5 bases). The CDR3 length is 14 residues. V gave up 6 bases and J gave up 4 bases, with 17 bases separating them. Germline CDR1 reads SGHRS; CDR2 reads YFSETQ.

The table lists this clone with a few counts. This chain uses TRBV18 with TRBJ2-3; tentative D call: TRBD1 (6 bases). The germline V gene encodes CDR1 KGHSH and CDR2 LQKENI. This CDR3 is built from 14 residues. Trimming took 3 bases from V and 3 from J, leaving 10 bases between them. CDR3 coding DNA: TGTGCCAGCTCACCCGAGCAGGGGACAGATACGCAGTATTTT. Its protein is CASSPEQGTDTQYF. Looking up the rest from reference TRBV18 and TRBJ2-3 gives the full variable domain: NAGVMQNPRHLVRRRGQEARLRCSPMKGHSHVYWYRQLPEEGLKFMVYLQKENIIDESGMPKERFSAEFPKEGPSILRIQQVVRGDSAAYFCASSPEQGTDTQYFGPGTRLTVL.